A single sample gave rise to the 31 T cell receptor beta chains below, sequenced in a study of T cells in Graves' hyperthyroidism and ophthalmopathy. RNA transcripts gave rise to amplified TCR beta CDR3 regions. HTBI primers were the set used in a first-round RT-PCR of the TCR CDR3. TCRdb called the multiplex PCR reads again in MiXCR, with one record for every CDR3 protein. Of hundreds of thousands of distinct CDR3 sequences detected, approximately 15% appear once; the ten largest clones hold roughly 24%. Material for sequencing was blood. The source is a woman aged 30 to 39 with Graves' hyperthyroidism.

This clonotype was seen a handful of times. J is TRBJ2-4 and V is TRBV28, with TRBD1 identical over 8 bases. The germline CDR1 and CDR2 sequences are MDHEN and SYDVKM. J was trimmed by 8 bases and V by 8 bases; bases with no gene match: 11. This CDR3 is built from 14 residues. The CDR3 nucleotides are TGTGCCAGCTCCCAAACAGGGGGGTACTACATTCAGTACTTC. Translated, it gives CASSQTGGYYIQYF. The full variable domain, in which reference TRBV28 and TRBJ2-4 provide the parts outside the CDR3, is DVKVTQSSRYLVKRTGEKVFLECVQDMDHENMFWYRQDPGLGLRLIYFSYDVKMKEKGDIPEGYSVSREKKERFSLILESASTNQTSMYLCASSQTGGYYIQYFGAGTRLSVL.

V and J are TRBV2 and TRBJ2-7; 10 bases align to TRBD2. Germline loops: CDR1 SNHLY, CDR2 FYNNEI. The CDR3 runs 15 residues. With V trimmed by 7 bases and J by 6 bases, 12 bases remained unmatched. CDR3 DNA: TGTGCCAGCACTACCCCGGCTAGCGGGAGTAGCGAGCAGTACTTC. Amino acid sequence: CASTTPASGSSEQYF.

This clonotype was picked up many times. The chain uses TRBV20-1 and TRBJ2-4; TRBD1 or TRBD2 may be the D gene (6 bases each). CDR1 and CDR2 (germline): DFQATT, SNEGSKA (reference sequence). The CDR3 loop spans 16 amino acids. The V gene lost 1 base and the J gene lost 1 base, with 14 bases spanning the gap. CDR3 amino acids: CSARGGGSMAKNIQYF. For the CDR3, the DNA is TGCAGTGCTAGAGGAGGGGGGAGCATGGCCAAAAACATTCAGTACTTC.

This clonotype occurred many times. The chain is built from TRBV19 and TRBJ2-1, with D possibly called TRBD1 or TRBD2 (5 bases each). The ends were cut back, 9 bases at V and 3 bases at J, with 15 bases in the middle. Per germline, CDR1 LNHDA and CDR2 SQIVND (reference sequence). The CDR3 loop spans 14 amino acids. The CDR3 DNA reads TGTGCCAGCTCACCTGGGACGGGCTACAATGAGCAGTTCTTC. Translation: CASSPGTGYNEQFF.

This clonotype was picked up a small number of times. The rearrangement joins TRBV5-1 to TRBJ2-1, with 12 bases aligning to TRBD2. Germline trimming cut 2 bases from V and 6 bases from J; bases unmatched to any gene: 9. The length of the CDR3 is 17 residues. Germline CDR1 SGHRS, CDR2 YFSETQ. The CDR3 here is CASSFHTGTSGSNEQFF. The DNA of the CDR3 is TGCGCCAGCAGCTTTCACACCGGGACTAGCGGGTCCAATGAGCAGTTCTTC. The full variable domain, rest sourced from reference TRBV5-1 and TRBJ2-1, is KAGVTQTPRYLIKTRGQQVTLSCSPISGHRSVSWYQQTPGQGLQFLFEYFSETQRNKGNFPGRFSGRQFSNSRSEMNVSTLELGDSALYLCASSFHTGTSGSNEQFFGPGTRLTVL.

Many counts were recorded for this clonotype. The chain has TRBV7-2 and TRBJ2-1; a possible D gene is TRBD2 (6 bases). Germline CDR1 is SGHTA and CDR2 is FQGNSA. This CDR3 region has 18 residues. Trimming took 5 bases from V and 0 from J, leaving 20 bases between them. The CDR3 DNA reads TGTGCCAGCAGCCTCCCCGTTAGCGGTAGGAGCTCCTACAATGAGCAGTTCTTC. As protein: CASSLPVSGRSSYNEQFF.

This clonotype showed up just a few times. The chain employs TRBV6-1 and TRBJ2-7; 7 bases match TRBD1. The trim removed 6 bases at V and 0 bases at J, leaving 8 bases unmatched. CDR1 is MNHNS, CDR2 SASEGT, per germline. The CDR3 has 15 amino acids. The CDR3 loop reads CASSHRGRGSYEQYF. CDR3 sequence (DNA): TGTGCCAGCAGCCACAGGGGTCGGGGCTCCTACGAGCAGTACTTC.

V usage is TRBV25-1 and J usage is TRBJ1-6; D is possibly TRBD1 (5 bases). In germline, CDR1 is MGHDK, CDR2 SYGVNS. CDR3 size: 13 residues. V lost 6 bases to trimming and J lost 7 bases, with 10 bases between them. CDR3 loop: CASRSGGNSPLHF. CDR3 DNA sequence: TGTGCCAGCAGGTCGGGGGGGAATTCACCCCTCCACTTT.

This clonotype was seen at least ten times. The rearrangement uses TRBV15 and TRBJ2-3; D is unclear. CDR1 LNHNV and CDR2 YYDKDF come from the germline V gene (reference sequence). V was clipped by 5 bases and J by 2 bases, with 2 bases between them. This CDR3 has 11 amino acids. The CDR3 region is CATSLTDTQYF. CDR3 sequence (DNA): TGTGCCACCAGCCTCACAGATACGCAGTATTTT.

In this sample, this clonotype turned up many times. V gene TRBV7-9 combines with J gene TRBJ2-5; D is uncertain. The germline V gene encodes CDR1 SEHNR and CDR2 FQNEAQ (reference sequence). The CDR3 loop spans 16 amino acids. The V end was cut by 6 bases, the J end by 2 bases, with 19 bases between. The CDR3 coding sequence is TGTGCCAGCAGGGCTGGGCGGAGTTCTCTTCAAGAGACCCAGTACTTC. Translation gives CASRAGRSSLQETQYF. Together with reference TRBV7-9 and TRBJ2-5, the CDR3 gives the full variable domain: DTGVSQNPRHKITKRGQNVTFRCDPISEHNRLYWYRQTLGQGPEFLTYFQNEAQLEKSRLLSDRFSAERPKGSFSTLEIQRTEQGDSAMYLCASRAGRSSLQETQYFGPGTRLLVL.

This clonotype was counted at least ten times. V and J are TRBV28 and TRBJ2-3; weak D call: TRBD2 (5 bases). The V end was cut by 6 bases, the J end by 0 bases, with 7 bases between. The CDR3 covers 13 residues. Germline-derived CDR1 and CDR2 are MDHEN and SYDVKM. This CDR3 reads CASRRASTDTQYF. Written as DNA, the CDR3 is TGTGCCAGCAGGAGGGCTAGCACAGATACGCAGTATTTT.

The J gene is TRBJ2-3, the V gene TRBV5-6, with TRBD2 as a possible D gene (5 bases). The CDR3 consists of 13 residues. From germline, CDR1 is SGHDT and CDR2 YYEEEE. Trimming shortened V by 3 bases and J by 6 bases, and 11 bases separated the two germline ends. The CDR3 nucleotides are TGTGCCAGCAGCTCGGACTGGCGGGATACGCAGTATTTT. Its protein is CASSSDWRDTQYF.

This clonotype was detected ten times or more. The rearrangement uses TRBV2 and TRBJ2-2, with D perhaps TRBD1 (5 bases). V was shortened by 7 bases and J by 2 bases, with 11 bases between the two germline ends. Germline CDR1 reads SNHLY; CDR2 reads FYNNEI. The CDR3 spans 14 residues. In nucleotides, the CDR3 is TGTGCCAGCAATCGAGACAGAAACACCGGGGAGCTGTTTTTT. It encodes CASNRDRNTGELFF.

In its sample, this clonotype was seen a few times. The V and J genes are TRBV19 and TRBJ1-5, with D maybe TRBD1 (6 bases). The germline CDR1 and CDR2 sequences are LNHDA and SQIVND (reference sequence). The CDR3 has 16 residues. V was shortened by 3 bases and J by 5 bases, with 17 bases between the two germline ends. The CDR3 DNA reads TGTGCCAGTAGTATTACCGACAGGCTAGTTCATCAGCCCCAGCATTTT. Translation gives CASSITDRLVHQPQHF.

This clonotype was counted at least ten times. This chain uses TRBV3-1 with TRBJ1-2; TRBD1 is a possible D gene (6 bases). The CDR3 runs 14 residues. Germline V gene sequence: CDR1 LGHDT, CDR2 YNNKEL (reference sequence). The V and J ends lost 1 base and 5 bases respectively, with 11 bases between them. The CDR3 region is CASSQGGGRYGYTF. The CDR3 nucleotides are TGTGCCAGCAGCCAAGGCGGGGGGCGGTATGGCTACACCTTC.

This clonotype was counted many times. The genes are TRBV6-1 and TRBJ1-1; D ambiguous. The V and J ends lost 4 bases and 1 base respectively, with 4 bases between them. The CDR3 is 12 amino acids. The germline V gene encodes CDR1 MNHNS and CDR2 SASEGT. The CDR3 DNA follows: TGTGCCAGCAGTGTGTCGAACACTGAAGCTTTCTTT. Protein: CASSVSNTEAFF.

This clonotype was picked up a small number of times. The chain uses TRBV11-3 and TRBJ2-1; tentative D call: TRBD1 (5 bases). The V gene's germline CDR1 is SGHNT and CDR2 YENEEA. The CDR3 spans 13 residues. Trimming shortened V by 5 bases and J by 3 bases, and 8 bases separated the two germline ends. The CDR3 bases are TGTGCCAGCAGCGTCGGACACTACAATGAGCAGTTCTTC. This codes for CASSVGHYNEQFF.

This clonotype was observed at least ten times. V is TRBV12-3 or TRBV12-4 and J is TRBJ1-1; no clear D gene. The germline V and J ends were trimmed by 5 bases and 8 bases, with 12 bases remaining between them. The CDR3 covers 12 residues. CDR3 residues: CASSRPGGEAFF. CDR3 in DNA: TGTGCCAGCAGTCGCCCGGGCGGGGAAGCTTTCTTT.

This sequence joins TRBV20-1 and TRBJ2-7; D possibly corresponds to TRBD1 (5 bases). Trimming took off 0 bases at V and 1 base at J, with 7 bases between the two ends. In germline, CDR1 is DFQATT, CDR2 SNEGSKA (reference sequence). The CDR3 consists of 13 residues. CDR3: CSARDSGSYEQYF. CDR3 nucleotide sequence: TGCAGTGCTAGAGATTCAGGGTCCTACGAGCAGTACTTC.

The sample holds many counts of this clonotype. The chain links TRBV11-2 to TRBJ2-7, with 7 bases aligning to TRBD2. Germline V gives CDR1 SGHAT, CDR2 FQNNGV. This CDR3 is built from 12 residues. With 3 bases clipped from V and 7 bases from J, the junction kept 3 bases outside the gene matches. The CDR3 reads CASSFQAGEQYF. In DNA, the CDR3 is TGTGCCAGCAGCTTTCAAGCGGGAGAGCAGTACTTC.

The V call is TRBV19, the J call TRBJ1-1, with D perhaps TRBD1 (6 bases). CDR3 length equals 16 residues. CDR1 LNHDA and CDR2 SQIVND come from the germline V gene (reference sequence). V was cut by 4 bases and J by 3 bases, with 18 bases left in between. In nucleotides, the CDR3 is TGTGCCAGTAGTAAAACGGGCCTAAGGGGGGACACTGAAGCTTTCTTT. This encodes CASSKTGLRGDTEAFF.

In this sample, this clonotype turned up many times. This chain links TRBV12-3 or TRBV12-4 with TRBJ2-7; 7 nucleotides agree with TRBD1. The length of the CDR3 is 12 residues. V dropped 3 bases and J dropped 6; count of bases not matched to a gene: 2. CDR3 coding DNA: TGTGCCAGCAGTTTCACAGGGGTCGAGCAGTACTTC. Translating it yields CASSFTGVEQYF.

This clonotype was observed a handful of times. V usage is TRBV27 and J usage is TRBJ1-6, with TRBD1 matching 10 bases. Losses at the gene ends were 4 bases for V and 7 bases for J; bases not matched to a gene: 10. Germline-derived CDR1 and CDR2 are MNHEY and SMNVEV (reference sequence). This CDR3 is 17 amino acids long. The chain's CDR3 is CASSSPQGTGVNSPLHF. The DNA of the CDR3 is TGTGCCAGCAGTTCCCCCCAGGGGACAGGGGTGAATTCACCCCTCCACTTT.

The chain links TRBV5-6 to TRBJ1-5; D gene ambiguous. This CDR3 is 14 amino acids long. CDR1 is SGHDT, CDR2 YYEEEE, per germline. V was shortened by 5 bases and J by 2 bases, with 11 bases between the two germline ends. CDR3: CASRKKTRNQPQHF. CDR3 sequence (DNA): TGTGCCAGCAGAAAAAAGACCCGCAATCAGCCCCAGCATTTT.

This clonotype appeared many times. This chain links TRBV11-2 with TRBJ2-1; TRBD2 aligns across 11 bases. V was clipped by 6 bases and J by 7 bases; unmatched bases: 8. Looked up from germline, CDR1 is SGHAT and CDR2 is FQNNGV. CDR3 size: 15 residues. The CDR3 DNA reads TGTGCCAGCAGTTACATAGCGGGAGGGACGAATGAGCAGTTCTTC. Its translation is CASSYIAGGTNEQFF.

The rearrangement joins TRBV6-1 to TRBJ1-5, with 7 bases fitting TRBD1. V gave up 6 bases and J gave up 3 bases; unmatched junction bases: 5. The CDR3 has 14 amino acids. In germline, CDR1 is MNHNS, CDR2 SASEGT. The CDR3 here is CASRSGQTNQPQHF. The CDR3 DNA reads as TGTGCCAGCAGATCGGGACAGACCAATCAGCCCCAGCATTTT.

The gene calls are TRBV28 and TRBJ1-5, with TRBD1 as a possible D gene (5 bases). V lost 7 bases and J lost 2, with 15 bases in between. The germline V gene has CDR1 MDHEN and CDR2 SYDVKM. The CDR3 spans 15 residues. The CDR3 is CASTLSGAGNQPQHF. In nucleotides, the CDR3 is TGTGCCAGCACCCTCTCCGGGGCCGGCAATCAGCCCCAGCATTTT. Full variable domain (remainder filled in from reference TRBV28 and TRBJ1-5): DVKVTQSSRYLVKRTGEKVFLECVQDMDHENMFWYRQDPGLGLRLIYFSYDVKMKEKGDIPEGYSVSREKKERFSLILESASTNQTSMYLCASTLSGAGNQPQHFGDGTRLSIL.

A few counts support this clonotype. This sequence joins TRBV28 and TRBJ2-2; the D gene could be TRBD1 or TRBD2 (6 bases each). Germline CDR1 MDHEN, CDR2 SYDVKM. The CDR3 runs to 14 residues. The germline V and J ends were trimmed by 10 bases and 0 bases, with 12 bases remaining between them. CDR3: CATLRGPNTGELFF. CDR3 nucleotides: TGTGCCACCCTTCGGGGGCCGAACACCGGGGAGCTGTTTTTT.

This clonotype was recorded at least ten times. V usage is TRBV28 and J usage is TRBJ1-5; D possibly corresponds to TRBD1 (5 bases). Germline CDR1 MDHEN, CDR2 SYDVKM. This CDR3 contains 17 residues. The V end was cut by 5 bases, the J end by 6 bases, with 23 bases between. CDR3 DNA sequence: TGTGCCAGCAGTCGCGACCGATCCGGGGCGCTTAGTCAGCCCCAGCATTTT. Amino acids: CASSRDRSGALSQPQHF.

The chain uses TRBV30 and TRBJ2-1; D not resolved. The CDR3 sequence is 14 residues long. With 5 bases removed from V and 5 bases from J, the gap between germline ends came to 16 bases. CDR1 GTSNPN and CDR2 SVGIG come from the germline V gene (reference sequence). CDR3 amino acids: CAWGRSAWDNEQFF. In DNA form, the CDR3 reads TGTGCCTGGGGGCGGTCAGCATGGGACAATGAGCAGTTCTTC. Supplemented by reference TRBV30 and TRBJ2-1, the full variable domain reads SQTIHQWPATLVQPVGSPLSLECTVEGTSNPNLYWYRQAAGRGLQLLFYSVGIGQISSEVPQNLSASRPQDRQFILSSKKLLLSDSGFYLCAWGRSAWDNEQFFGPGTRLTVL.

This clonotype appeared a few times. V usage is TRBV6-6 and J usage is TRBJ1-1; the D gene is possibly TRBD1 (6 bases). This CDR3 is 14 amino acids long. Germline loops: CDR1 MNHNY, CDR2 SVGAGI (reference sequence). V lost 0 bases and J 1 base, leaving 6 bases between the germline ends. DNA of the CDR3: TGTGCCAGCAGTTACTCACAGGGGAACACTGAAGCTTTCTTT. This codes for CASSYSQGNTEAFF.